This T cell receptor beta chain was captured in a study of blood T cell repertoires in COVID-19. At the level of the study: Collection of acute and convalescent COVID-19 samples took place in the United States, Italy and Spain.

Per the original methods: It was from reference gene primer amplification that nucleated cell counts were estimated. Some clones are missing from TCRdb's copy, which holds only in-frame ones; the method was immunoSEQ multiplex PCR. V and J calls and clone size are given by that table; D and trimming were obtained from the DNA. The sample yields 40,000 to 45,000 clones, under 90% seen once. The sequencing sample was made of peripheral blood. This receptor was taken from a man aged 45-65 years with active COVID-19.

CDR3 nucleotide sequence: TGTGCCAGCAGCCAAGATCCTCACGAGCAGTACTTC. It specifies CASSQDPHEQYF. This chain links TRBV14 with TRBJ2-7, with no clear D. The CDR3 is 12 amino acids. Germline CDR1 is SGHDN and CDR2 is FVKESK. V lost 0 bases and J 5 bases, leaving 5 bases between the germline ends.